This section outlines one T cell receptor (beta chain) sequence together with its context. No antigen is known for it. The CDR3 length is 11 residues. The germline gives CDR1 SGHDN, CDR2 FVKESK. V shed 5 bases and J shed 6 bases, with 5 bases lying between them. Everyone who donated was a Caucasian adult who lived in Nashville, Tennessee. The method was immunoSEQ multiplex PCR; TCRdb's version includes in-frame clones alone and lacks a portion of them. The profile shows around 530,000 clones, around 80% of them singletons. These data are taken from a study of shared clonotypes between healthy human individuals. Points from the study as a whole: Apart from blood, nothing was sampled; tissue repertoires likely differ. Since donors were few, the genetic and exposure-history diversity represented was limited.

The TCR originated in a woman aged 40-49 years in good health. Some clones in this sample may be carry-over from other donors' samples. The sequenced material came from PBMCs. The chain has TRBV14 and TRBJ1-5; D is unresolved. For the CDR3, the DNA is TGTGCCAGCAGCGTTTCTCAGCCCCAGCATTTT. This translates into CASSVSQPQHF. Complete variable domain (other parts from reference TRBV14 and TRBJ1-5): EAGVTQFPSHSVIEKGQTVTLRCDPISGHDNLYWYRRVMGKEIKFLLHFVKESKQDESGMPNNRFLAERTGGTYSTLKVQPAELEDSGVYFCASSVSQPQHFGDGTRLSIL.